This T cell receptor beta chain was observed in a study of regulatory T cells in long-lasting Graves disease. This clonotype was seen ten or more times. Its antigen is not known. Time point described: newly diagnosed GD, antithyroid drugs for less than 3 months. Construction of the TCR library relied on RNA isolated from PBMCs. Sequencing libraries for TCR beta were prepared with iRepertoire HTBI primers and Arm-PCR of CDR3 regions. One entry per CDR3 protein results from TCRdb running MiXCR on the multiplex PCR reads. The repertoire holds 420,000 or so distinct CDR3 sequences, with around 15% as singletons. Broader study findings: Relative to new patients (approximately 1,000), persistent patients exhibited greater sharing of public clonotypes (around 3,000).

The CDR3 loop spans 12 amino acids. V was pared by 1 base and J by 6 bases, with 6 bases between. From germline, CDR1 is SGHTA and CDR2 FQGNSA. This sample was also put to use in a study of T cells in Graves' hyperthyroidism and ophthalmopathy.

The V and J genes are TRBV7-2 and TRBJ1-2, with D perhaps matching TRBD1 (5 bases). The TCR comes from a woman between 18 and 30 years old with Graves disease. The material sequenced was peripheral blood mononuclear cells (PBMCs), taken at new diagnosis, from a patient treated with antithyroid drugs. CDR3 nucleotides: TGTGCCAGCAGCTTAGTAGGGGATGGCTACACCTTC. This codes for CASSLVGDGYTF.